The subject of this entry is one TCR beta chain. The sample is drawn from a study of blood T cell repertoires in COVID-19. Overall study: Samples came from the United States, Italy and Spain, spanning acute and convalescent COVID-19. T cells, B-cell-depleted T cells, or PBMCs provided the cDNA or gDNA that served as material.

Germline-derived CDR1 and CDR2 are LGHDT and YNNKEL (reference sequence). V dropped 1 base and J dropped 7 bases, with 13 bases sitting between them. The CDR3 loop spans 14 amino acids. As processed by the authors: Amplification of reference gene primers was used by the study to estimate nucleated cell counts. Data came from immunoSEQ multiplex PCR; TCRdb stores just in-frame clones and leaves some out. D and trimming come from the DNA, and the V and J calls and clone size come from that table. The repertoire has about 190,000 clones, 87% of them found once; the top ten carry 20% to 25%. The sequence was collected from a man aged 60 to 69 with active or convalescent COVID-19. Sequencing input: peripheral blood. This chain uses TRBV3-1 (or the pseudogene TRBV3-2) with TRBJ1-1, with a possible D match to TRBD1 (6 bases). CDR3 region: CASSQVGRGGEAFF. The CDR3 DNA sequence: TGTGCCAGCAGCCAAGTTGGTAGGGGGGGTGAAGCTTTCTTT.